The 14 T cell receptor beta chains in this list originate from one sample, sequenced in a study of blood T cell repertoires in COVID-19. Measured with immunoSEQ multiplex PCR; TCRdb has only the in-frame clones, and not every one. The data contain some 320,000 clones, more than 75% of them singletons. Sequences were obtained from PBMCs or T cells enriched from blood (not recorded which). These receptors all come from a man aged 60 to 75 who had recovered from COVID-19.

The chain uses TRBV27 and TRBJ2-7, with D possibly matching TRBD1 (6 bases). The germline V gene has CDR1 MNHEY and CDR2 SMNVEV (reference sequence). Trimming took off 4 bases at V and 0 bases at J, with 7 bases between the two ends. The CDR3 spans 13 residues. CDR3 DNA sequence: TGTGCCAGCAGTTCGGACAGCTCCTACGAGCAGTACTTC. Amino acid sequence: CASSSDSSYEQYF.

The V and J genes are TRBV6-1 and TRBJ1-1; 12 positions match TRBD1. The CDR3 length is 16 residues. Germline CDR1 is MNHNS and CDR2 is SASEGT. V lost 3 bases, J lost 2 bases, and 4 bases stayed unmatched. The CDR3 here is CASSDGTGGVNTEAFF. CDR3 coding DNA: TGTGCCAGCAGTGACGGGACAGGGGGCGTTAACACTGAAGCTTTCTTT.

This rearrangement joins TRBV28 to TRBJ2-1; 12 bases align to TRBD2. The CDR3 is made up of 18 amino acids. V dropped 1 base and J dropped 8; count of bases not matched to a gene: 12. Per the germline V gene, CDR1 is MDHEN and CDR2 is SYDVKM. For the CDR3, the DNA is TGTGCCAGCAGTTTATCCGTTTTTCGACTAGCGGGAGTCGATGAGCAGTTCTTC. It is translated as CASSLSVFRLAGVDEQFF.

This chain connects TRBV11-2 to TRBJ2-3; 8 nucleotides line up with TRBD2. CDR1 and CDR2 from the germline V gene are SGHAT and FQNNGV. V shed 2 bases and J 4 bases; nucleotides not matched to a gene: 5. The CDR3 extends over 15 amino acids. The CDR3 nucleotides are TGTGCCAGCAGCTTACGGGAGGGCCGGTCAGATACGCAGTATTTT. Protein: CASSLREGRSDTQYF.

The V and J genes are TRBV19 and TRBJ2-1, with 7 bases aligning to TRBD2. Germline V gives CDR1 LNHDA, CDR2 SQIVND (reference sequence). The CDR3 is made up of 13 amino acids. The ends lost 3 bases at V and 9 bases at J; junction bases unmatched: 5. The CDR3 DNA follows: TGTGCCAGTAGTATGCAGGGAGGGAGTGAGCAGTTCTTC. It translates to CASSMQGGSEQFF.

J is TRBJ2-2 and V is TRBV4-3, with D maybe TRBD1 (6 bases). Germline V CDR1 and CDR2: LGHNA, YSLEER. V was pared by 2 bases and J by 0 bases, with 10 bases between. This CDR3 is built from 16 residues. CDR3 in DNA: TGCGCCAGCAGCCAAACCGGGACAACGAACACCGGGGAGCTGTTTTTT. Its translation is CASSQTGTTNTGELFF.

The chain uses TRBV4-3 and TRBJ1-4; the D gene is possibly TRBD1 (6 bases). Looked up from germline, CDR1 is LGHNA and CDR2 is YSLEER. The CDR3 spans 14 residues. V was pared by 4 bases and J by 7 bases, with 13 bases between. The CDR3 loop is CASSLQGSAEKLFF. The CDR3 coding sequence is TGCGCCAGCAGCCTGCAGGGGTCGGCTGAAAAACTGTTTTTT.

The CDR3 DNA sequence: TGTGCCTGGAGTGCAACCCAGTCGACTGAAGCTTTCTTT. It codes for CAWSATQSTEAFF. The chain employs TRBV30 and TRBJ1-1; no definite D call. Trimming cost V 1 base and J 5 bases, with 11 bases left between them. The CDR3 runs 13 residues. From germline, CDR1 is GTSNPN and CDR2 SVGIG (reference sequence).

V usage is TRBV25-1 and J usage is TRBJ1-1, with TRBD1 matching over 8 bases. The CDR3 has 15 amino acids. The V gene end was trimmed by 1 base and the J gene end by 5 bases; junction bases not matched to a gene: 6. The germline CDR1 and CDR2 sequences are MGHDK and SYGVNS. CDR3 DNA sequence: TGTGCCAGCAGTGAATCCGACAGGGGCCGAACTGAAGCTTTCTTT. Encoded protein: CASSESDRGRTEAFF. The complete variable domain, with remaining parts taken from reference TRBV25-1 and TRBJ1-1, reads EADIYQTPRYLVIGTGKKITLECSQTMGHDKMYWYQQDPGMELHLIHYSYGVNSTEKGDLSSESTVSRIRTEHFPLTLESARPSHTSQYLCASSESDRGRTEAFFGQGTRLTVV.

V usage is TRBV2 and J usage is TRBJ2-2, with 9 positions matching TRBD2. V lost 4 bases, J lost 4 bases, and 13 bases stayed unmatched. Looked up from germline, CDR1 is SNHLY and CDR2 is FYNNEI. This CDR3 comprises 18 residues. DNA for the CDR3: TGTGCCAGCAGTGTTGGGGTTAGCGGGAGTTTAACCACCGGGGAGCTGTTTTTT. It codes for CASSVGVSGSLTTGELFF.

As DNA, the CDR3 is TGTGCCAGCAGCCAAAATGAGGGCTACAATTGGGGTAATTCACCCCTCCACTTT. It encodes CASSQNEGYNWGNSPLHF. The chain links TRBV14 to TRBJ1-6; D is unresolved. Germline V gene data show CDR1 as SGHDN and CDR2 as FVKESK. This CDR3 is built from 18 residues. V dropped 2 bases and J dropped 6 bases, with 20 bases sitting between them. Looking up the rest from reference TRBV14 and TRBJ1-6 gives the full variable domain: EAGVTQFPSHSVIEKGQTVTLRCDPISGHDNLYWYRRVMGKEIKFLLHFVKESKQDESGMPNNRFLAERTGGTYSTLKVQPAELEDSGVYFCASSQNEGYNWGNSPLHFGNGTRLTVT.

The table lists this clone with many counts. Other DNA sequences of this sample code for an identical CDR3. This chain joins TRBV7-9 and TRBJ2-2; D remains ambiguous. Trimming removed 0 bases at V and 0 bases at J, with 5 bases between. The germline CDR1 and CDR2 sequences are SEHNR and FQNEAQ (reference sequence). The CDR3 spans 15 residues. The CDR3 here is CASSLAGTNTGELFF. The CDR3 DNA reads TGTGCCAGCAGCTTAGCGGGCACGAACACCGGGGAGCTGTTTTTT.

The chain joins TRBV5-1 to TRBJ2-3; 7 bases fit TRBD2. The CDR3 spans 16 residues. Germline CDR1 SGHRS, CDR2 YFSETQ. V lost 0 bases and J lost 1; bases outside the gene matches: 5. Here the CDR3 reads CASSLEGGPGTDTQYF. The DNA of the CDR3 is TGCGCCAGCAGCTTGGAGGGAGGGCCGGGCACAGATACGCAGTATTTT.

The gene calls are TRBV7-8 and TRBJ2-2; D is unclear. The CDR3 is 15 residues long. Germline values: CDR1 SGHVS, CDR2 FQNEAQ. With 2 bases removed from V and 6 bases from J, the gap between germline ends came to 13 bases. CDR3 DNA sequence: TGTGCCAGCAGCTTAAAGGAAGTGGGCGCCGGGGAGCTGTTTTTT. Residues: CASSLKEVGAGELFF.